This is a list of T cell receptor beta chains from one sample in a study of identifying expanded T cells in peripheral blood. Clones were read by immunoSEQ multiplex PCR, and TCRdb kept only the in-frame ones, dropping some. The table shows 50,000 to 60,000 clones, with less than 85% occurring only once. Sequencing used blood. The source is a person aged 18 to 75 in good health. Both conserved end residues are part of each CDR3. The D gene is left open where the match is weak. The size entry is marked missing in some rows and otherwise reads once, few, many or a size class.

clone_size: .; v_call: TRBV5-1; d_call: TRBD1; j_call: TRBJ2-5; cdr3_length: 14; cdr3_aa: CASSPNYRGETQYF; cdr3_nt: TGCGCCAGCAGCCCGAATTACAGGGGAGAGACCCAGTACTTC
clone_size: .; v_call: TRBV6-4; d_call: TRBD1; j_call: TRBJ1-1; cdr3_length: 14; cdr3_aa: CASSDGQGFVGAFF; cdr3_nt: TGTGCCAGCAGTGACGGACAGGGGTTTGTCGGAGCTTTCTTT
clone_size: .; v_call: TRBV29-1; d_call: TRBD1; j_call: TRBJ1-1; cdr3_length: 14; cdr3_aa: CSVQMARQGGIAFF; cdr3_nt: TGCAGCGTTCAAATGGCGAGACAGGGAGGAATAGCTTTCTTT
clone_size: few; v_call: TRBV27; d_call: TRBD1; j_call: TRBJ1-1; cdr3_length: 14; cdr3_aa: CASRDRERNTEAFF; cdr3_nt: TGTGCCAGCCGGGACAGGGAAAGGAACACTGAAGCTTTCTTT
clone_size: .; v_call: TRBV5-6; d_call: .; j_call: TRBJ1-4; cdr3_length: 12; cdr3_aa: CASSLGRTKLFF; cdr3_nt: TGTGCCAGCAGCTTGGGCAGAACAAAACTGTTTTTT
clone_size: .; v_call: TRBV7-2; d_call: .; j_call: TRBJ2-6; cdr3_length: 15; cdr3_aa: CASSPRQAGANVLTF; cdr3_nt: TGTGCCAGCAGCCCACGACAAGCTGGGGCCAACGTCCTGACTTTC
clone_size: .; v_call: TRBV2; d_call: .; j_call: TRBJ2-7; cdr3_length: 12; cdr3_aa: CASSHRSYEQYF; cdr3_nt: TGTGCCAGCAGCCACAGGTCCTACGAGCAGTACTTC
clone_size: .; v_call: TRBV5-1; d_call: .; j_call: TRBJ2-5; cdr3_length: 14; cdr3_aa: CASSFDSTLETQYF; cdr3_nt: TGCGCCAGCAGCTTCGACTCGACCTTAGAGACCCAGTACTTC
clone_size: .; v_call: TRBV9; d_call: .; j_call: TRBJ2-5; cdr3_length: 14; cdr3_aa: CASSAPGLQETQYF; cdr3_nt: TGTGCCAGCAGCGCCCCGGGGCTCCAAGAGACCCAGTACTTC
clone_size: .; v_call: TRBV7-2; d_call: .; j_call: TRBJ1-3; cdr3_length: 17; cdr3_aa: CASSTRAGEGSGNTIYF; cdr3_nt: TGTGCCAGCAGCACCCGTGCCGGGGAAGGCTCTGGAAACACCATATATTTT
clone_size: .; v_call: TRBV28; d_call: .; j_call: TRBJ1-2; cdr3_length: 11; cdr3_aa: CASIRSSGYTF; cdr3_nt: TGTGCCAGCATCCGCTCAAGTGGCTACACCTTC
clone_size: .; v_call: TRBV7-2; d_call: .; j_call: TRBJ2-2; cdr3_length: 14; cdr3_aa: CASSPDGSTGELFF; cdr3_nt: TGTGCCAGCAGCCCGGACGGGAGCACCGGGGAGCTGTTTTTT
clone_size: .; v_call: TRBV4-3; d_call: TRBD2; j_call: TRBJ2-7; cdr3_length: 15; cdr3_aa: CASSQEGSGSNEQYF; cdr3_nt: TGCGCCAGCAGCCAAGAAGGAAGCGGGAGTAACGAGCAGTACTTC
clone_size: few; v_call: TRBV2; d_call: .; j_call: TRBJ1-4; cdr3_length: 15; cdr3_aa: CASRDPRTPDEKLFF; cdr3_nt: TGTGCCAGCAGGGACCCTCGGACCCCCGATGAAAAACTGTTTTTT
clone_size: .; v_call: TRBV7-6; d_call: .; j_call: TRBJ2-3; cdr3_length: 15; cdr3_aa: CASSLGRMFTDTQYF; cdr3_nt: TGTGCCAGCAGCTTGGGACGAATGTTCACAGATACGCAGTATTTT
clone_size: few; v_call: TRBV7-6; d_call: .; j_call: TRBJ2-1; cdr3_length: 15; cdr3_aa: CASSLQILSYNEQFF; cdr3_nt: TGTGCCAGCAGCTTACAAATCCTCTCCTACAATGAGCAGTTCTTC
clone_size: once; v_call: TRBV19; d_call: TRBD1; j_call: TRBJ2-5; cdr3_length: 14; cdr3_aa: CASSTADRQETQYF; cdr3_nt: TGTGCCAGTAGTACGGCGGACAGGCAAGAGACCCAGTACTTC
clone_size: .; v_call: TRBV7-2; d_call: .; j_call: TRBJ2-6; cdr3_length: 15; cdr3_aa: CASSLEGSGANVLTF; cdr3_nt: TGTGCCAGCAGCTTGGAGGGGAGTGGGGCCAACGTCCTGACTTTC
clone_size: .; v_call: TRBV29-1; d_call: .; j_call: TRBJ1-2; cdr3_length: 12; cdr3_aa: CSVPGANYGYTF; cdr3_nt: TGCAGCGTCCCAGGGGCTAACTATGGCTACACCTTC
clone_size: .; v_call: TRBV9; d_call: TRBD2; j_call: TRBJ2-3; cdr3_length: 16; cdr3_aa: CASSVATSGSTDTQYF; cdr3_nt: TGTGCCAGCAGCGTAGCTACTAGCGGGAGCACAGATACGCAGTATTTT
clone_size: .; v_call: TRBV10-1; d_call: TRBD1; j_call: TRBJ2-1; cdr3_length: 15; cdr3_aa: CAKKPRDRVHNEQFF; cdr3_nt: TGCGCCAAGAAACCCCGGGACAGGGTTCACAATGAGCAGTTCTTC
clone_size: .; v_call: TRBV11-3; d_call: TRBD1; j_call: TRBJ1-4; cdr3_length: 14; cdr3_aa: CASSLGQGSEKLFF; cdr3_nt: TGTGCCAGCAGCTTGGGACAGGGCAGTGAAAAACTGTTTTTT
clone_size: .; v_call: TRBV6-5; d_call: TRBD1; j_call: TRBJ1-6; cdr3_length: 14; cdr3_aa: CASTLGGPNSPLHF; cdr3_nt: TGTGCCAGCACACTAGGGGGCCCTAATTCACCCCTCCACTTT